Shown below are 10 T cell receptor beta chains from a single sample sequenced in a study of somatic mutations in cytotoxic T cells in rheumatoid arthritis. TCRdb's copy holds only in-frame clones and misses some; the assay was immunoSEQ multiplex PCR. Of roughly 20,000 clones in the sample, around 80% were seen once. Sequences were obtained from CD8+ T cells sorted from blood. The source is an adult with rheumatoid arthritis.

The CDR3 DNA follows: TGTGCCAGCAGCCACAACCCAGCGGCGACCAACTATGGCTACACCTTC. Its translation is CASSHNPAATNYGYTF. V usage is TRBV7-3 and J usage is TRBJ1-2; no clear D gene. The CDR3 is 16 amino acids. The V gene's germline CDR1 is SGHTA and CDR2 FQGTGA. Trimming pared 5 bases from V and 2 bases from J, leaving 18 bases between.

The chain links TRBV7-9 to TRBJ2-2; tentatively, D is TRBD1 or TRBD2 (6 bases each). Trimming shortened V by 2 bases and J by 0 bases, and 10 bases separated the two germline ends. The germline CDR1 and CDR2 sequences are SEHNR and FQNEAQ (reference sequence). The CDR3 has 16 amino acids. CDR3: CASSLRGLTNTGELFF. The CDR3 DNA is TGTGCCAGCAGCTTACGGGGGCTCACGAACACCGGGGAGCTGTTTTTT.

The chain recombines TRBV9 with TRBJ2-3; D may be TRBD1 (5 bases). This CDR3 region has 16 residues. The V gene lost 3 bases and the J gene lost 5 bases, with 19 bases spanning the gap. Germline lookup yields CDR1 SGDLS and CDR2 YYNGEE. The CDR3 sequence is CASSAPQGTDQDTQYF. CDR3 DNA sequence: TGTGCCAGCAGCGCCCCCCAGGGCACGGACCAAGATACGCAGTATTTT. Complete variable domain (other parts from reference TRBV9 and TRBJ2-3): DSGVTQTPKHLITATGQRVTLRCSPRSGDLSVYWYQQSLDQGLQFLIQYYNGEERAKGNILERFSAQQFPDLHSELNLSSLELGDSALYFCASSAPQGTDQDTQYFGPGTRLTVL.

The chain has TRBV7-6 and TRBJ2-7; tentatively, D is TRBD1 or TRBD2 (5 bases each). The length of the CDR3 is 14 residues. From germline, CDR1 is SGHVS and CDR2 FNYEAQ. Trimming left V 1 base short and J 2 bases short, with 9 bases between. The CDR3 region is CASSLEPGPYEQYF. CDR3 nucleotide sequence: TGTGCCAGCAGCTTAGAACCGGGGCCCTACGAGCAGTACTTC.

CDR3 nucleotides: TGCAGCGTTTTATGGGACATCGGGGACGAAAAACTGTTTTTT. This codes for CSVLWDIGDEKLFF. This chain connects TRBV29-1 to TRBJ1-4; TRBD1 is a possible D gene (6 bases). The CDR3 covers 14 residues. V was cut by 5 bases and J by 8 bases, with 18 bases left in between. The germline V gene has CDR1 SQVTM and CDR2 ANQGSEA.

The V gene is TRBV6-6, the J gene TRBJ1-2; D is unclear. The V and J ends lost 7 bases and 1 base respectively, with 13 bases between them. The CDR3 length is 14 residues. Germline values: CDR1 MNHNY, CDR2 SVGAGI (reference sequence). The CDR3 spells CASTSSGVNYGYTF. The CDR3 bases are TGTGCCAGCACCTCCTCCGGGGTTAACTATGGCTACACCTTC.

The CDR3 spells CATKGQAFSGNTIYF. The CDR3 DNA reads TGTGCCACTAAAGGGCAGGCCTTCTCTGGAAACACCATATATTTT. V is TRBV19 and J is TRBJ1-3; no reliable D call. The CDR3 extends over 15 amino acids. Trimming removed 10 bases from V and 0 bases from J, with 16 bases in between. In germline, CDR1 is LNHDA, CDR2 SQIVND (reference sequence).

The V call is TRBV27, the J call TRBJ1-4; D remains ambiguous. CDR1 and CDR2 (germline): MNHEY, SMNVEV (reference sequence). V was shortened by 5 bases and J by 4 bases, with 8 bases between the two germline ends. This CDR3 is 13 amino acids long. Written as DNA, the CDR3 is TGTGCCAGCAGTGCCAGGCGTAATGAAAAACTGTTTTTT. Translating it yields CASSARRNEKLFF.

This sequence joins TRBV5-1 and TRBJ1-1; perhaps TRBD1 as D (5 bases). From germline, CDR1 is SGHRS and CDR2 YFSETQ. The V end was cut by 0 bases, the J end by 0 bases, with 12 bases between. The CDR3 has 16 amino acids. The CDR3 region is CASSLAFGGMNTEAFF. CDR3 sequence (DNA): TGCGCCAGCAGCTTGGCCTTCGGGGGGATGAACACTGAAGCTTTCTTT.

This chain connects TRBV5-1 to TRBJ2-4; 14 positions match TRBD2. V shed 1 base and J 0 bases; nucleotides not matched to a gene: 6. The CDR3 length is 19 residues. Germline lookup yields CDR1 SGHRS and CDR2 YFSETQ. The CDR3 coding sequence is TGCGCCAGCAGCTTGACGGGACTAGCGGGGGCACTAGCCAAAAACATTCAGTACTTC. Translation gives CASSLTGLAGALAKNIQYF.